This T cell receptor beta chain derives from a study of beta chain features in type 1 diabetes (dated by TCRdb to 2016 to 2018). General notes on the study: Mean age, gender distribution, total cell number and subset yield did not differ between patients and healthy donors. A total of approximately 110,000,000 sorted cells were examined across all samples, and a strong correlation was observed between cell number per subset and RNA yield. The study compared the TCRB repertoires of sorted circulating CD4+ T cell subsets in recently diagnosed type 1 diabetes patients with those in matched healthy donors. Regulatory and stem cell-like memory subsets were isolated from only 8 patients and about 8 healthy donors, whereas naive and central memory subsets came from all 30 or so donors. On the study overall, not on this receptor specifically: The naive, central memory and regulatory TCRB repertoires appeared to resemble one another more closely among patients than among healthy donors. At VDJ recombination sites, patients with type 1 diabetes made fewer insertions and deleted more nucleotides, a pattern implying thymic rearrangement abnormalities. Only small numbers of individuals were included in the HLA sub-analyses, which left unresolved whether HLA type had any influence on TCRB rearrangement. Because cDNA was sequenced instead of genomic DNA, activated cells with high expression could be over-represented, although the groups did not differ in activation or CD3 levels. PCR might favor shorter templates, but patient and control samples were amplified and corrected together, so any skew would affect both groups equally. In all four CD4+ subsets, TCRB CDR3 length was moderately but significantly shorter in type 1 diabetes patients.

About this clone: Its antigen is currently not known. Per-base qualities were not stored, and no clone one base away is much larger.

All of the isolated RNA was reverse transcribed with the High Capacity cDNA Reverse Transcription Kit, so expressed TCRB transcripts were sequenced. Deep immunoSEQ sequencing was applied to naive, central memory and regulatory T cell samples, giving an average of around 3.8 million total reads per sample. Sorted cells were lysed in RLT buffer and RNA was extracted with DNase-treated RNeasy Micro or Mini kits, depending on cell number. Each cell subset was processed on its own to prevent cross-contamination, while patient and healthy donor samples were processed together. The immunoSEQ multiplex PCR was used to amplify TCRB sequences from cDNA, yielding 87-bp fragments that span the CDR3 region. Amplicons were sequenced on the Illumina HiSeq platform. The original methods were these. Synthetic template baselines were used to correct PCR bias computationally, reads within Hamming distance 2 were collapsed together, and singletons that could not be merged were discarded. By aligning reads against IMGT, V, D and J genes, CDR3 length, and insertions or deletions at six rearrangement sites were assigned. Within each subset, clonotype counts were normalized to sorted cell number, after which true diversity and Gini coefficients were computed with the tcR R package. The overlap coefficient, calculated on TCRB nucleotide sequences, was used to quantify repertoire sharing. As a proxy for the pre-selection repertoire, out-of-frame TCRB sequences from naive cells were analyzed. Entries here come from immuneACCESS through TCRdb and include only in-frame sequences with V and J called. Some clones fail to appear in such tables; in the studies checked, an unresolved V gene covers under half of the shortfall, and the cause of the remainder is unknown. The V and J calls and clone size were taken over from that table, and D and trimming were inferred from the DNA. Recorded for this sample are 400,000 to 500,000 clones; approximately 15% of them occurred a single time. In total, the top ten clones hold roughly 0.038% of the sample.

Each donor gave one peripheral blood draw, roughly 120 mL on average, collected into heparinised tubes. Naive, central memory, regulatory and stem cell-like memory CD4+ T cells were sorted on a BD FACSAria II using a panel including CD45RO, CCR7, CD25, CD127, CD95 and CD27. Every sorted population had a purity above 98%. PBMCs were isolated right away by Lymphoprep density gradient centrifugation and were stained directly, without culture. Samples were stained and sorted in pairs, with one healthy donor and one patient per experiment, so that batch effects were minimized. This clonotype was sampled from a man aged 25 to 45 in good health. The sample consisted of naive CD4+ T cells from blood. According to the study, the label for this sample's cell subset or site signals: true naive CD4+ T cells.

The nucleotides are TGCGCCAGCAGCCCTGCCGAAAACCAGCCCCAGCATTTT. This translates into CASSPAENQPQHF. The chain couples TRBV4-1 to TRBJ1-5; the D gene assignment is ambiguous. In the germline V gene, CDR1 corresponds to MGHRA and CDR2 to YSYEKL. The CDR3 contains 13 residues, cysteine and phenylalanine counted. The DNA shown is the 39-base CDR3, in frame from base 1. Between the V and J ends, shortened by 4 bases and 7 bases respectively, the junction contains 11 bases.